Presented here are 31 T cell receptor beta chains from one specimen sequenced in a study of T cell repertoires in cytomegalovirus infection. No cognate antigen is known for these TCRs. TCRdb reanalysed the reads using MiXCR and keeps one entry per CDR3 protein. Among 800,000 to 950,000 distinct CDR3 sequences listed, about 33% were seen once. The specimen was cultured CD8+ T cells from PBMCs, collected from culture after CMV antigen stimulation. The source of these receptors is a human donor in good health (CMV status not recorded). Some clones in this sample may be carry-over from other donors' samples.

This sequence joins TRBV27 and TRBJ1-1, with D maybe TRBD1 (5 bases). Trimming took 5 bases from V and 0 from J, leaving 16 bases between them. This CDR3 region has 16 residues. Germline V gives CDR1 MNHEY, CDR2 SMNVEV (reference sequence). The CDR3 reads CASSISPWGMNTEAFF. CDR3 nucleotides: TGTGCCAGCAGTATCTCCCCGTGGGGGATGAACACTGAAGCTTTCTTT.

This clonotype has only one observation. The V call is TRBV2, the J call TRBJ2-3; weak D call: TRBD2 (5 bases). V shed 3 bases and J shed 0 bases, with 13 bases lying between them. CDR3 length equals 16 residues. CDR1 and CDR2 (germline): SNHLY, FYNNEI. CDR3 DNA: TGTGCCAGCAGTGACCCGGGGATGACTAGCACAGATACGCAGTATTTT. Protein sequence: CASSDPGMTSTDTQYF. The entire variable domain, with the rest obtained from reference TRBV2 and TRBJ2-3, is as follows: EPEVTQTPSHQVTQMGQEVILRCVPISNHLYFYWYRQILGQKVEFLVSFYNNEISEKSEIFDDQFSVERPDGSNFTLKIRSTKLEDSAMYFCASSDPGMTSTDTQYFGPGTRLTVL.

This clonotype occurred many times. J is TRBJ2-1 and V is TRBV7-8, with a possible D match to TRBD1 (5 bases). This CDR3 comprises 14 residues. Germline-derived CDR1 and CDR2 are SGHVS and FQNEAQ. V shed 3 bases and J shed 8 bases, with 14 bases lying between them. This chain's CDR3 is CASSLRRGRHEQFF. The CDR3 coding sequence is TGTGCCAGCAGCTTGAGAAGGGGTAGGCATGAGCAGTTCTTC.

This clonotype was recorded many times. V and J are TRBV12-3 or TRBV12-4 and TRBJ2-1; 10 bases fit TRBD1. With 7 bases clipped from V and 8 bases from J, the junction kept 11 bases outside the gene matches. The CDR3 is made up of 15 amino acids. The CDR3 bases are TGTGCCAGCACCAGGTTGGGGACAGGGGTCGATGAGCAGTTCTTC. Translated, it gives CASTRLGTGVDEQFF.

The rearrangement links TRBV27 to TRBJ1-2; maybe TRBD1 (5 bases). Germline CDR1 is MNHEY and CDR2 is SMNVEV (reference sequence). The CDR3 is made up of 17 amino acids. V dropped 3 bases and J dropped 5 bases, with 22 bases sitting between them. CDR3 bases: TGTGCCAGCAGTTTCGGAACAGGACTGCTAGATTCATATGGCTACACCTTC. Its protein is CASSFGTGLLDSYGYTF.

The chain couples TRBV19 to TRBJ1-6, with a weak D call TRBD1 (5 bases). Germline CDR1 and CDR2: LNHDA and SQIVND (reference sequence). V lost 3 bases and J lost 7, with 10 bases in between. This CDR3 has 14 residues. This CDR3 reads CASSIRAENSPLHF. The CDR3 DNA sequence: TGTGCCAGTAGTATCAGGGCTGAAAATTCACCCCTCCACTTT.

Regarding this clonotype: A junction boundary mismatches the germline segment, possibly from a read error. The chain carries TRBV7-7 and TRBJ2-3, with D perhaps given as TRBD1 or TRBD2 (5 bases each). The CDR3 length is 17 residues. Per the germline V gene, CDR1 is SSHAT and CDR2 is FNYEAQ (reference sequence). Written as DNA, the CDR3 is TGTGCTAGCAGCTTAGGCCCCGGACACGGGAAAACAGATACGCAGTATTTT. Residues: CASSLGPGHGKTDTQYF.

This rearrangement joins TRBV7-6 to TRBJ1-4; perhaps TRBD1 as D (5 bases). The V and J ends lost 3 bases and 8 bases respectively, with 19 bases between them. The CDR3 length is 16 residues. Germline V gene sequence: CDR1 SGHVS, CDR2 FNYEAQ. CDR3 DNA: TGTGCCAGCAGCTTTTTGGGCCCCCAGGGAGGGGAAAAACTGTTTTTT. Its translation: CASSFLGPQGGEKLFF.

This clonotype was picked up a small number of times. The chain couples TRBV6-5 to TRBJ2-3; 15 bases align to TRBD2. CDR3 length: 18 amino acids. Per the germline V gene, CDR1 is MNHEY and CDR2 is SVGAGI. Trimming took 6 bases from V and 4 from J; bases not matched to a gene: 11. The CDR3 DNA follows: TGTGCCAGCAGCCCCGGACTAGCGGGGGGGCCAGTTCCAGATACGCAGTATTTT. Translated: CASSPGLAGGPVPDTQYF.

The rearrangement joins TRBV6-6 to TRBJ1-5; D not certain. Trimming left V 6 bases short and J 1 base short, with 16 bases between. There are 16 residues in the CDR3. The germline V gene has CDR1 MNHNY and CDR2 SVGAGI (reference sequence). CDR3 sequence reads: CASSLGREGSNQPQHF. The CDR3 nucleotides read TGTGCCAGCAGCCTAGGGCGGGAGGGAAGCAATCAGCCCCAGCATTTT.

This clonotype has more than one count but fewer than ten. The chain has TRBV7-6 and TRBJ2-1, with D unclear. The ends were cut back, 2 bases at V and 5 bases at J, with 7 bases in the middle. The CDR3 spans 13 residues. Germline V gene sequence: CDR1 SGHVS, CDR2 FNYEAQ. CDR3 bases: TGTGCCAGCAGCTTACAGGCCCACAATGAGCAGTTCTTC. Translated: CASSLQAHNEQFF.

This clonotype was seen a few times. V is TRBV7-9 and J is TRBJ2-5; 7 bases align to TRBD1. With 6 bases clipped from V and 2 bases from J, the junction kept 3 bases outside the gene matches. CDR3 length: 13 residues. CDR1 is SEHNR, CDR2 FQNEAQ, per germline (reference sequence). The CDR3 DNA sequence: TGTGCCAGCAGGCCGACAGGGCAAGAGACCCAGTACTTC. Translated, it gives CASRPTGQETQYF.

This clonotype occurred many times. This chain connects TRBV7-2 to TRBJ1-3, with D unresolved. V was cut by 3 bases and J by 2 bases, with 11 bases left in between. The CDR3 has 15 amino acids. CDR1 and CDR2 (germline): SGHTA, FQGNSA. CDR3 in DNA: TGTGCCAGCAGCTTTTACGCAGGAGCTGGAAACACCATATATTTT. Translation gives CASSFYAGAGNTIYF.

This clonotype was counted between two and nine times. The chain recombines TRBV19 with TRBJ1-2; D call uncertain. The CDR3 loop spans 13 amino acids. Germline CDR1 and CDR2: LNHDA and SQIVND (reference sequence). Trimming removed 4 bases at V and 2 bases at J, with 8 bases between. DNA of the CDR3: TGTGCCAGTAGTACAGACAAGAACTATGGCTACACCTTC. Translating it yields CASSTDKNYGYTF.

This rearrangement joins TRBV6-5 to TRBJ2-3; D is perhaps TRBD1 (6 bases). Germline CDR1 reads MNHEY; CDR2 reads SVGAGI. This CDR3 is built from 17 residues. V was shortened by 8 bases and J by 5 bases, with 26 bases between the two germline ends. The CDR3 DNA reads as TGTGCCAGCGGCCAGTTATTTCCAGGGGACGACGAAGATACGCAGTATTTT. Its protein product is CASGQLFPGDDEDTQYF.

The J gene is TRBJ2-7, the V gene TRBV19, with D possibly matching TRBD1 (5 bases). This CDR3 contains 15 residues. The V and J ends lost 5 bases and 1 base respectively, with 15 bases between them. Germline V CDR1 and CDR2: LNHDA, SQIVND (reference sequence). In DNA form, the CDR3 reads TGTGCCAGTAGTGCCGTTGCGGACATATCCTACGAGCAGTACTTC. As protein: CASSAVADISYEQYF.

This clonotype was recorded many times. The chain is built from TRBV7-2 and TRBJ1-6; D not resolved. Germline CDR1 is SGHTA and CDR2 is FQGNSA. The V end lost 5 bases, the J end lost 11 bases, and 10 bases lay between the germline ends. The CDR3 consists of 12 residues. CDR3 sequence: CASSPGWPPLHF. Here the CDR3 DNA reads TGTGCCAGCAGCCCCGGGTGGCCACCCCTCCACTTT.

This chain links TRBV4-3 with TRBJ2-3; D is perhaps TRBD1 or TRBD2 (7 bases each). Per the germline V gene, CDR1 is LGHNA and CDR2 is YSLEER. The CDR3 sequence is 17 residues long. V was trimmed by 0 bases and J by 4 bases, leaving 17 bases between them. The CDR3 DNA is TGCGCCAGCAGCCAAGAGGGAAGCAGGGGGGGCTCAGATACGCAGTATTTT. Translated: CASSQEGSRGGSDTQYF.

In this sample, this clonotype turned up many times. V is TRBV19 and J is TRBJ1-1, with unresolved D. CDR1 LNHDA and CDR2 SQIVND come from the germline V gene (reference sequence). CDR3 size: 15 residues. V gave up 1 base and J gave up 0 bases, with 9 bases separating them. In DNA form, the CDR3 reads TGTGCCAGTAGTATAGGTTGGCAAATGAACACTGAAGCTTTCTTT. This encodes CASSIGWQMNTEAFF.

This clonotype was found many times. The chain employs TRBV7-9 and TRBJ1-4; the match to TRBD1 covers 8 bases. V shed 1 base, J shed 11 bases, and the junction held 9 bases outside the gene matches. Germline V gene lookup returns CDR1 SEHNR and CDR2 FQNEAQ (reference sequence). This CDR3 contains 15 residues. The CDR3 DNA is TGTGCCAGCAGCTTAGAGGCAGGGGGCGTTGGGAAACTGTTTTTT. As protein: CASSLEAGGVGKLFF.

This clonotype was recorded at least ten times. The genes are TRBV7-9 and TRBJ2-3; 8 nucleotides agree with TRBD1. V gave up 4 bases and J gave up 3 bases; unmatched junction bases: 15. In germline, CDR1 is SEHNR, CDR2 FQNEAQ (reference sequence). The CDR3 length is 18 residues. The CDR3 DNA is TGTGCCAGCAGCTCCTCCATGACAGGGGTAGTGGGGACAGATACGCAGTATTTT. This sequence encodes CASSSSMTGVVGTDTQYF.

This rearrangement joins TRBV12-3 or TRBV12-4 to TRBJ1-2; a possible D gene is TRBD1 (6 bases). There are 13 residues in the CDR3. Between the trimmed V and J ends, which lost 7 bases and 2 bases, there was a span of 11 bases. In nucleotides, the CDR3 is TGTGCCAGCACCCTGGGACAAAACTATGGCTACACCTTC. It encodes CASTLGQNYGYTF.

The rearrangement links TRBV12-3 or TRBV12-4 to TRBJ1-1; possibly TRBD1 for D (5 bases). This CDR3 spans 12 amino acids. Trimming took off 5 bases at V and 7 bases at J, with 11 bases between the two ends. The CDR3 DNA sequence: TGTGCCAGCAGTCCGGGACGGCTTGAAGCTTTCTTT. Its translation is CASSPGRLEAFF.

The chain joins TRBV7-2 to TRBJ1-4; a weak D match, TRBD1 (5 bases). The CDR3 contains 16 residues. The germline gives CDR1 SGHTA, CDR2 FQGNSA. Trimming took off 5 bases at V and 4 bases at J, with 17 bases between the two ends. The CDR3, as DNA: TGTGCCAGCAGCCCTCTTGGGGGACGGGGTAATGAAAAACTGTTTTTT. This codes for CASSPLGGRGNEKLFF.

V and J are TRBV5-5 and TRBJ2-1; unclear D gene. Germline V CDR1 and CDR2: SGHKS, YYEKEE (reference sequence). Trimming shortened V by 2 bases and J by 5 bases, and 8 bases separated the two germline ends. There are 13 residues in the CDR3. CDR3 residues: CASSFYRNNEQFF. CDR3 DNA sequence: TGTGCCAGCAGCTTTTACAGAAACAATGAGCAGTTCTTC. Based on the CDR3 plus reference TRBV5-5 and TRBJ2-1, the full variable domain is DAGVTQSPTHLIKTRGQQVTLRCSPISGHKSVSWYQQVLGQGPQFIFQYYEKEERGRGNFPDRFSARQFPNYSSELNVNALLLGDSALYLCASSFYRNNEQFFGPGTRLTVL.

The chain couples TRBV7-3 to TRBJ1-1; TRBD1 matches at 8 bases. Germline V gene lookup returns CDR1 SGHTA and CDR2 FQGTGA. This CDR3 region has 14 residues. Trimming cost V 4 bases and J 3 bases; bases outside gene matches: 4. The CDR3 DNA sequence: TGTGCCAGCAGCTCGACAGGGGCCGACACTGAAGCTTTCTTT. Protein product: CASSSTGADTEAFF.

Note on this clonotype: Germline is not matched at one junction end, which may reflect a read error. The rearrangement uses TRBV7-9 and TRBJ1-1; D is uncertain. CDR1 and CDR2 from the germline V gene are SEHNR and FQNEAQ (reference sequence). The length of the CDR3 is 13 residues. CDR3 region: CANSFPSKPEAFF. The CDR3 coding sequence is TGTGCCAACAGCTTCCCTTCGAAGCCTGAAGCTTTCTTT.

The CDR3 DNA reads as TGTGCCAGCAGCTACTATGGGGCGCAAGCAACAGATACGCAGTATTTT. This translates into CASSYYGAQATDTQYF. V is TRBV9 and J is TRBJ2-3, with D tentatively TRBD1 (5 bases). There are 16 residues in the CDR3. Germline assignment: CDR1 SGDLS and CDR2 YYNGEE. The germline V and J ends were trimmed by 4 bases and 3 bases, with 18 bases remaining between them.

This clonotype was seen only a few times. The rearrangement uses TRBV6-1 and TRBJ2-7; weak D call: TRBD1 (6 bases). The CDR3 has 13 residues. Per germline, CDR1 MNHNS and CDR2 SASEGT. V gave up 5 bases and J gave up 2 bases, with 10 bases separating them. CDR3 DNA sequence: TGTGCCAGCAGTCGCAGGGGTCCCTACGAGCAGTACTTC. Amino acid sequence: CASSRRGPYEQYF.

This chain links TRBV6-6 with TRBJ1-5; tentative D call: TRBD1 (5 bases). V lost 2 bases, J lost 0 bases, and 14 bases lay in between. The CDR3 length is 17 residues. In germline, CDR1 is MNHNY, CDR2 SVGAGI (reference sequence). The CDR3 loop reads CASSYELRQISNQPQHF. In nucleotides, the CDR3 is TGTGCCAGCAGTTACGAATTACGACAGATTAGCAATCAGCCCCAGCATTTT.

This clonotype occurred a few times. V gene TRBV20-1 combines with J gene TRBJ1-2; TRBD1 matches at 7 bases. Per the germline V gene, CDR1 is DFQATT and CDR2 is SNEGSKA (reference sequence). V was pared by 0 bases and J by 5 bases, with 9 bases of the junction left unmatched. The CDR3 contains 15 residues. CDR3 nucleotide sequence: TGCAGTGCTAGAGATTCGGAGGGGGCGTATTATGGCTACACCTTC. It is translated as CSARDSEGAYYGYTF.